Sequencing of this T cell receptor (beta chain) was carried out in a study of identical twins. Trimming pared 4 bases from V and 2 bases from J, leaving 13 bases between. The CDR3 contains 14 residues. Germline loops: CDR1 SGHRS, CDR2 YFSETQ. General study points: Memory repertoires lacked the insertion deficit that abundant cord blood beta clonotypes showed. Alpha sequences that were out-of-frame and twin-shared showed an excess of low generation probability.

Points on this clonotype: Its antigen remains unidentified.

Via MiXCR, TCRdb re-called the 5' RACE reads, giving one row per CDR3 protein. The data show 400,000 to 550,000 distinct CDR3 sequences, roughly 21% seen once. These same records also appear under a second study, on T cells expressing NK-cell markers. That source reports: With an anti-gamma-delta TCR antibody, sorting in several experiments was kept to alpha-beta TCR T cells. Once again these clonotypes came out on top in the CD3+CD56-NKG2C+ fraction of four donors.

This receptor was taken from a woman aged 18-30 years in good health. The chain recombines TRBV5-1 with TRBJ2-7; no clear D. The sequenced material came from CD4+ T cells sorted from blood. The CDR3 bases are TGCGCCAGCAGCAAAACGGATTTTCCCTACGAGCAGTACTTC. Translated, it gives CASSKTDFPYEQYF. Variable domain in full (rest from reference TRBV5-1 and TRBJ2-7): KAGVTQTPRYLIKTRGQQVTLSCSPISGHRSVSWYQQTPGQGLQFLFEYFSETQRNKGNFPGRFSGRQFSNSRSEMNVSTLELGDSALYLCASSKTDFPYEQYFGPGTRLTVT.